The 12 T cell receptor beta chains below were found in one sample sequenced in a study of blood T cell repertoires in COVID-19. Generated by immunoSEQ multiplex PCR, the TCRdb table keeps only in-frame clones and is missing some. The sample carries 24,000 or so clones, 80% to 90% recorded once. Input material: peripheral blood. The receptors stem from an elderly woman with active or convalescent COVID-19.

The rearrangement links TRBV28 to TRBJ2-1; a possible D gene is TRBD2 (5 bases). The CDR3 contains 13 residues. CDR1 and CDR2 (germline): MDHEN, SYDVKM. The ends were cut back, 4 bases at V and 8 bases at J, with 12 bases in the middle. CDR3: CASSSIAFDEQFF. The DNA for the CDR3 is TGTGCCAGCAGTTCAATAGCGTTTGATGAGCAGTTCTTC.

V and J are TRBV27 and TRBJ1-5; 7 nucleotides line up with TRBD1. CDR1 is MNHEY, CDR2 SMNVEV, per germline (reference sequence). V dropped 5 bases and J dropped 8; count of bases not matched to a gene: 9. This CDR3 spans 14 amino acids. The CDR3 protein is CASSQSRDSEPQHF. CDR3 sequence (DNA): TGTGCCAGCAGTCAAAGCCGGGACAGTGAGCCCCAGCATTTT.

This sequence joins TRBV7-3 and TRBJ2-6; 8 bases are a match to TRBD1. The CDR3 is made up of 15 amino acids. J gave up 4 bases and V 4 bases, and 3 bases lay outside the gene matches. In germline, CDR1 is SGHTA, CDR2 FQGTGA. This chain's CDR3 is CASSSQGVGANVLTF. CDR3 DNA sequence: TGTGCCAGCAGCTCACAGGGGGTCGGGGCCAACGTCCTGACTTTC.

This clone has only one observation. This chain links TRBV11-2 with TRBJ2-5; TRBD1 aligns across 7 bases. Germline loops: CDR1 SGHAT, CDR2 FQNNGV. The junction had 9 bases not matched to a gene; V was cut back by 1 base and J by 4 bases. This CDR3 comprises 16 residues. The CDR3 here is CASSLGGRGKGETQYF. In DNA form, the CDR3 reads TGTGCCAGCAGCTTAGGTGGCAGGGGGAAGGGAGAGACCCAGTACTTC.

This clone was counted only a few times. V usage is TRBV4-2 and J usage is TRBJ2-5; D perhaps matches TRBD2 (6 bases). Germline lookup yields CDR1 LGHNA and CDR2 YNFKEQ. Trimming left V 1 base short and J 6 bases short, with 18 bases between. This CDR3 contains 16 residues. CDR3: CASSQVYGGTFQTQYF. DNA of the CDR3: TGTGCCAGCAGCCAAGTGTACGGCGGGACCTTCCAGACCCAGTACTTC.

The chain carries TRBV6-6 and TRBJ2-1; D not certain. Germline assignment: CDR1 MNHNY and CDR2 SVGAGI (reference sequence). V lost 10 bases to trimming and J lost 1 base, with 17 bases between them. The CDR3 is made up of 15 amino acids. The CDR3 loop reads CATLPYRGSYNEQFF. The CDR3 DNA sequence: TGTGCCACCCTACCGTATCGCGGATCCTACAATGAGCAGTTCTTC.

The rearrangement uses TRBV28 and TRBJ1-5, with D possibly matching TRBD1 (5 bases). The V gene's germline CDR1 is MDHEN and CDR2 SYDVKM. Trimming cost V 3 bases and J 3 bases, with 15 bases left between them. CDR3 length: 16 residues. CDR3 sequence (DNA): TGTGCCAGCAGTTTTAGACAGTCAAGCCTCAATCAGCCCCAGCATTTT. Protein: CASSFRQSSLNQPQHF.

This sequence joins TRBV7-3 and TRBJ2-5, with 7 bases lining up with TRBD1. The CDR3 runs 16 residues. The junction had 14 bases not matched to a gene; V was cut back by 5 bases and J by 5 bases. Germline V gene data show CDR1 as SGHTA and CDR2 as FQGTGA. This CDR3 reads CASSLQATGEYETQYF. The CDR3 DNA is TGTGCCAGCAGCCTCCAGGCCACAGGGGAGTACGAGACCCAGTACTTC.

J is TRBJ1-5 and V is TRBV2; the D gene is possibly TRBD1 (6 bases). The CDR3 has 15 residues. The V gene's germline CDR1 is SNHLY and CDR2 FYNNEI. Trimming took 10 bases from V and 0 from J, leaving 16 bases between them. The DNA of the CDR3 is TGTGCCACCAAACTCGGGGACATTAGCAATCAGCCCCAGCATTTT. It translates to CATKLGDISNQPQHF.

The chain carries TRBV24-1 and TRBJ2-7, with 7 bases lining up with TRBD1. Germline CDR1 reads KGHDR; CDR2 reads SFDVKD. Germline trimming cut 5 bases from V and 12 bases from J; bases unmatched to any gene: 21. The CDR3 extends over 16 amino acids. This CDR3 is CATSGDPTGQPVKWYF. The CDR3 DNA reads TGTGCCACCAGTGGTGACCCGACGGGACAGCCTGTAAAGTGGTACTTC.

This chain uses TRBV6-1 with TRBJ1-2; TRBD1 matches 8 bases. CDR1 and CDR2 (germline): MNHNS, SASEGT. The CDR3 totals 14 residues. V was pared by 6 bases and J by 4 bases, with 7 bases of the junction left unmatched. This chain's CDR3 is CASSTGGDSYGYTF. The CDR3 DNA sequence: TGTGCCAGCAGCACAGGGGGGGACTCCTATGGCTACACCTTC.

V is TRBV21-1 and J is TRBJ2-2; TRBD2, the table's D call, was not compared with the DNA. TRBV21-1 is classified as a pseudogene. The CDR3 contains 17 residues. For the CDR3, the DNA is TGTGCCAGCAGCAGCGGACTAGCGGGAGGGCCGACCGGGGAGCTGTTTTTT. As protein: CASSSGLAGGPTGELFF.